Presented here are 27 T cell receptor beta chains from one specimen sequenced in a study of blood T cells in healthy people across ages. A J-beta primer mix and a sample-barcoded 5' primer were used in a second PCR of roughly 7 to 12 cycles. Each CDR3 protein is one row after TCRdb ran MiXCR on the 5' RACE reads. Altogether about 720,000 distinct CDR3 sequences are present, approximately 22% being singletons, with the ten largest covering 22%. Sample: blood. All receptors derive from a man aged 65 to 85 in good health.

This clonotype was detected many times. The rearrangement uses TRBV20-1 and TRBJ1-2, with 8 nucleotides matching TRBD1. With 2 bases clipped from V and 5 bases from J, the junction kept 7 bases outside the gene matches. This CDR3 spans 14 amino acids. The V gene's germline CDR1 is DFQATT and CDR2 SNEGSKA (reference sequence). The CDR3 here is CSARPDRGDYGYTF. The CDR3 DNA is TGCAGTGCTAGACCTGACAGGGGCGATTATGGCTACACCTTC.

This clonotype has more than one count but fewer than ten. The V gene is TRBV28, the J gene TRBJ1-3; D is unresolved. Germline V gene lookup returns CDR1 MDHEN and CDR2 SYDVKM. With 5 bases removed from V and 4 bases from J, the gap between germline ends came to 12 bases. This CDR3 contains 14 residues. CDR3 coding DNA: TGTGCCAGCAGTCGTCAGGAAGCCGGAAACACCATATATTTT. This codes for CASSRQEAGNTIYF. Complete variable domain (other parts from reference TRBV28 and TRBJ1-3): DVKVTQSSRYLVKRTGEKVFLECVQDMDHENMFWYRQDPGLGLRLIYFSYDVKMKEKGDIPEGYSVSREKKERFSLILESASTNQTSMYLCASSRQEAGNTIYFGEGSWLTVV.

This clonotype was counted a few times. The CDR3 bases are TGCAGTGCTAGAGTAGAGGGTCGGAACACCATATATTTT. This sequence encodes CSARVEGRNTIYF. The chain combines TRBV20-1 with TRBJ1-3; D remains ambiguous. CDR1 and CDR2 (germline): DFQATT, SNEGSKA (reference sequence). This CDR3 contains 13 residues. Trimming stripped 1 base from V and 7 bases from J, with 11 bases between.

This clonotype was detected only a few times. Sequence at one end of the junction differs from germline and may be a read error. This chain uses TRBV20-1 with TRBJ1-3, with D tentatively TRBD1 (5 bases). Germline CDR1 and CDR2: DFQATT and SNEGSKA (reference sequence). The CDR3 has 13 residues. The CDR3 DNA sequence: TGCAGTACTAGAGATTGGGGGGGAAACACCATATATTTT. This translates into CSTRDWGGNTIYF.

Notes on this clonotype: Germline and junction disagree at one end, which may indicate a read error. The V call is TRBV5-6, the J call TRBJ1-5, with TRBD1 matching 7 bases. CDR1 SGHDT and CDR2 YYEEEE come from the germline V gene. The CDR3 is 17 amino acids. This CDR3 is CANSGTGTEYSNQPQHF. The CDR3 DNA reads as TGTGCCAACAGCGGGACCGGGACAGAGTATAGCAATCAGCCCCAGCATTTT.

This chain uses TRBV7-9 with TRBJ1-4, with D perhaps matching TRBD1 (6 bases). CDR1 is SEHNR, CDR2 FQNEAQ, per germline (reference sequence). The V end lost 5 bases, the J end lost 7 bases, and 17 bases lay between the germline ends. This CDR3 is 15 amino acids long. CDR3 in amino acids: CASSRTGTIGEKLFF. The CDR3 nucleotides are TGTGCCAGCAGCCGGACCGGGACAATCGGTGAAAAACTGTTTTTT.

V usage is TRBV14 and J usage is TRBJ2-5; D remains unclear. The germline gives CDR1 SGHDN, CDR2 FVKESK. Trimming took off 3 bases at V and 4 bases at J, with 3 bases between the two ends. This CDR3 region has 11 residues. For the CDR3, the DNA is TGTGCCAGCAGCCATGTAGAGACCCAGTACTTC. It translates to CASSHVETQYF.

This clonotype was seen a few times. The rearrangement uses TRBV10-3 and TRBJ2-3, with TRBD2 matching over 11 bases. Germline CDR1 reads ENHRY; CDR2 reads SYGVKD. Losses at the gene ends were 3 bases for V and 4 bases for J; bases not matched to a gene: 9. The CDR3 length is 17 residues. CDR3 sequence reads: CAISDPGTSGPSDTQYF. CDR3 coding DNA: TGTGCCATCAGTGACCCCGGGACTAGCGGACCATCAGATACGCAGTATTTT.

Only a few counts were recorded for this clonotype. This chain joins TRBV13 and TRBJ2-3, with TRBD2 matching 12 bases. Germline lookup yields CDR1 PRHDT and CDR2 FYEKMQ (reference sequence). This CDR3 has 16 amino acids. With V trimmed by 4 bases and J by 5 bases, 7 bases remained unmatched. The CDR3 DNA reads TGTGCCAGCAGCTCCGGGACTAGCGGGTGGGGAGATACGCAGTATTTT. Residues: CASSSGTSGWGDTQYF.

This clonotype has ten or more counts. V and J are TRBV6-1 and TRBJ1-6, with D unclear. Germline assignment: CDR1 MNHNS and CDR2 SASEGT. V gave up 0 bases and J gave up 7 bases, with 13 bases separating them. The CDR3 is 16 amino acids. For the CDR3, the DNA is TGTGCCAGCAGTGAAGCGGCTTCCCAGAGGAATTCACCCCTCCACTTT. It specifies CASSEAASQRNSPLHF.

Comment on this clonotype: A read error may account for a junction end that differs from germline. The chain has TRBV6-1 and TRBJ1-1; D gene ambiguous. Germline loops: CDR1 MNHNS, CDR2 SASEGT. This CDR3 region has 12 residues. The CDR3 nucleotides are TGTGCCAGCAGCTCCGAGAACACTGAAGCTTCCTTT. This codes for CASSSENTEASF.

The genes are TRBV20-1 and TRBJ2-5, with D possibly TRBD2 on 5 matching bases. V lost 1 base to trimming and J lost 4 bases, with 13 bases between them. The CDR3 spans 14 residues. Germline CDR1 DFQATT, CDR2 SNEGSKA (reference sequence). The CDR3 sequence: CSARASSLAETQYF. The CDR3 DNA follows: TGCAGTGCTAGAGCCTCGAGCCTAGCAGAGACCCAGTACTTC.

This chain connects TRBV11-2 to TRBJ2-1; perhaps TRBD2 as D (6 bases). This CDR3 is 16 amino acids long. The ends were cut back, 6 bases at V and 0 bases at J, with 15 bases in the middle. The V gene's germline CDR1 is SGHAT and CDR2 FQNNGV. CDR3 coding DNA: TGTGCCAGCAGGGGCCCGGGACTCCCCTCCTACAATGAGCAGTTCTTC. This gives the protein CASRGPGLPSYNEQFF.

The V gene is TRBV7-9, the J gene TRBJ2-5; 13 nucleotides line up with TRBD2. The CDR3 consists of 21 residues. Germline CDR1 SEHNR, CDR2 FQNEAQ (reference sequence). V was clipped by 4 bases and J by 2 bases; unmatched bases: 19. The chain's CDR3 is CASSSVLDGTSGIRRQETQYF. The CDR3, as DNA: TGTGCCAGCAGCTCGGTTTTGGACGGGACTAGCGGGATCCGACGGCAAGAGACCCAGTACTTC.

The V call is TRBV12-3 or TRBV12-4, the J call TRBJ1-2; 8 bases are a match to TRBD1. The CDR3 loop spans 16 amino acids. J was trimmed by 2 bases and V by 4 bases; bases with no gene match: 9. DNA of the CDR3: TGTGCCAGCAGTTACCCGGGACAGGCTCAGAACTATGGCTACACCTTC. Amino acids: CASSYPGQAQNYGYTF.

This clonotype appeared a few times. The CDR3 nucleotides read TGCAGTGCTAGAGTCCCCCAACGTGAGCAGTTCTTC. Translating gives CSARVPQREQFF. The rearrangement links TRBV20-1 to TRBJ2-1; D call uncertain. Germline V gene data show CDR1 as DFQATT and CDR2 as SNEGSKA (reference sequence). Deletions cut 1 base from V and 9 bases from J, with 10 bases between. The CDR3 runs 12 residues.

Here the CDR3 reads CASKRSLQQETQYF. The CDR3 coding sequence is TGTGCCAGTAAAAGGAGCCTACAGCAAGAGACCCAGTACTTC. The chain employs TRBV19 and TRBJ2-5; D is unclear. The CDR3 consists of 14 residues. The V and J ends lost 7 bases and 2 bases respectively, with 14 bases between them. Germline CDR1 LNHDA, CDR2 SQIVND (reference sequence).

The chain uses TRBV10-2 and TRBJ2-7; TRBD1 agrees at 8 bases. This CDR3 is built from 15 residues. V lost 2 bases, J lost 5 bases, and 8 bases stayed unmatched. Per germline, CDR1 WSHSY and CDR2 SAAADI. The CDR3 DNA reads TGCGCCAGCAGTGAGCCCCGACAGGGGCGCGACGAGCAGTACGTC. Residues: CASSEPRQGRDEQYV.

This clonotype showed up just a few times. The genes are TRBV29-1 and TRBJ2-5, with 9 bases identical to TRBD1. The end of the DNA is better explained by TRBJ2-1, so the J call may be wrong. Per germline, CDR1 SQVTM and CDR2 ANQGSEA. The CDR3 spans 13 residues. CDR3 protein: CSAGQGLGNEQFF. In DNA, the CDR3 is TGCAGCGCCGGACAGGGGTTGGGCAATGAGCAGTTCTTC.

In this sample, this clonotype turned up a few times. At one end the junction does not follow the germline gene, possibly because of a read error. The CDR3 spells CASNTGRETQYF. CDR3 sequence (DNA): TGTGCCAGCAATACAGGGCGGGAGACCCAGTACTTT. The J gene is TRBJ2-5, the V gene TRBV12-3 or TRBV12-4; perhaps TRBD2 as D (7 bases). The CDR3 runs 12 residues.

This clonotype was detected a few times. Here the CDR3 DNA reads TGTGCCACCAGCAGACAGGGCGGATGGGAGACCCAGTACTTC. Amino acid sequence: CATSRQGGWETQYF. J is TRBJ2-5 and V is TRBV15; D is perhaps TRBD1 (5 bases). This CDR3 comprises 14 residues. CDR1 and CDR2 (germline): LNHNV, YYDKDF (reference sequence). V lost 2 bases and J lost 5, with 12 bases in between.

There are a few counts of this clonotype. The chain has TRBV29-1 and TRBJ2-1; 7 bases fit TRBD1. The closer fit of TRBJ2-7 to the DNA end suggests the J call may be wrong. CDR3 size: 12 residues. CDR1 and CDR2 from the germline V gene are SQVTM and ANQGSEA. The DNA of the CDR3 is TGCAGCGTTGTGGGACAGACCTACGAGCAGTACGTC. It codes for CSVVGQTYEQYV.

The CDR3: CASSVRTGRGGTDTQYF. DNA for the CDR3: TGTGCCAGCAGCGTACGAACCGGGCGGGGTGGCACAGATACGCAGTATTTT. The chain combines TRBV14 with TRBJ2-3; D might be TRBD2 (6 bases). Deletions cut 5 bases from V and 1 base from J, with 19 bases between. This CDR3 spans 17 amino acids. Germline CDR1 and CDR2: SGHDN and FVKESK. The whole variable domain, filled in from reference TRBV14 and TRBJ2-3, reads EAGVTQFPSHSVIEKGQTVTLRCDPISGHDNLYWYRRVMGKEIKFLLHFVKESKQDESGMPNNRFLAERTGGTYSTLKVQPAELEDSGVYFCASSVRTGRGGTDTQYFGPGTRLTVL.

The J gene is TRBJ2-4, the V gene TRBV21-1; the table assigns TRBD1, which was not confirmed against the DNA. TRBV21-1 is flagged as a pseudogene. The CDR3 is 17 amino acids. The CDR3 coding sequence is TGTGCCAGCAGCGCCATATCTTTGGACAGGGGAGGGGACATTCAGTACTTC. Translation gives CASSAISLDRGGDIQYF.

This clonotype turned up a few times. As DNA, the CDR3 is TGTGCCAGCAGTGAAGCTTATTTTGGGGTTGTGAACACTGAAGCTTTCTTT. As protein: CASSEAYFGVVNTEAFF. The chain employs TRBV6-1 and TRBJ1-1; D gene unclear. CDR3 length: 17 residues. CDR1 and CDR2 from the germline V gene are MNHNS and SASEGT. V was trimmed by 0 bases and J by 0 bases, leaving 14 bases between them.

The chain's CDR3 is CSARVREFRGIQYF. The CDR3 DNA reads TGCAGTGCTAGAGTAAGGGAGTTCCGGGGCATTCAGTACTTC. This chain connects TRBV20-1 to TRBJ2-4; a possible D gene is TRBD2 (5 bases). With 1 base removed from V and 9 bases from J, the gap between germline ends came to 16 bases. The CDR3 is 14 residues long. CDR1 and CDR2 (germline): DFQATT, SNEGSKA (reference sequence).

The chain joins TRBV12-3 or TRBV12-4 to TRBJ1-1; 9 nucleotides line up with TRBD1. The CDR3 loop spans 16 amino acids. The junction had 8 bases not matched to a gene; V was cut back by 6 bases and J by 0 bases. In nucleotides, the CDR3 is TGTGCCAGCAGCCTGGACAGGGGATATATGAACACTGAAGCTTTCTTT. The encoded protein is CASSLDRGYMNTEAFF.